The 24 T cell receptor beta chains listed next were all sequenced from one sample in a study of CD8+ T cells in alopecia areata. Once RNA had been extracted, it was reverse transcribed into cDNA to act as the sequencing template. TCRdb's table, derived via immunoSEQ multiplex PCR, lists solely in-frame clones and lacks some. Found here are about 160,000 clones, approximately 65% of them singletons; the top ten hold approximately 0.9%. Treatment denoted: oral pan-JAK inhibitor, 5-10 mg twice daily. The specimen was CD4+ T cells sorted from blood, collected at week 4, from a patient treated with tofacitinib. The source is a human donor with alopecia areata.

The V call is TRBV6-6, the J call TRBJ1-1; 8 bases are shared with TRBD1. V gave up 5 bases and J gave up 4 bases; unmatched junction bases: 6. This CDR3 has 14 amino acids. The germline V gene encodes CDR1 MNHNY and CDR2 SVGAGI (reference sequence). CDR3: CASSTWTGTTEAFF. Written as DNA, the CDR3 is TGTGCCAGCAGTACTTGGACAGGGACCACTGAAGCTTTCTTT.

The V and J genes are TRBV5-1 and TRBJ2-1, with no clear D. Germline V gene sequence: CDR1 SGHRS, CDR2 YFSETQ. Trimming left V 2 bases short and J 4 bases short, with 1 base between. This CDR3 region has 11 residues. CDR3 sequence (DNA): TGCGCCAGCAGCTTATACAATGAGCAGTTCTTC. Amino acid sequence: CASSLYNEQFF.

This clone has only one observation. The V call is TRBV4-2, the J call TRBJ2-5; no firm D call. Germline assignment: CDR1 LGHNA and CDR2 YNFKEQ. This CDR3 spans 13 amino acids. Trimming pared 4 bases from V and 2 bases from J, leaving 8 bases between. The CDR3 here is CASSLTTQETQYF. CDR3 DNA: TGTGCCAGCAGCCTCACGACTCAAGAGACCCAGTACTTC.

The rearrangement links TRBV7-8 to TRBJ2-7, with D unclear. Germline V gene lookup returns CDR1 SGHVS and CDR2 FQNEAQ. This CDR3 region has 16 residues. Trimming cost V 2 bases and J 6 bases, with 20 bases left between them. The CDR3 nucleotides are TGTGCCAGCAGCTTAAGATCGGCAGCCGGAAAGCCCGAGCAGTACTTC. It encodes CASSLRSAAGKPEQYF.

This clone was seen more than once but under ten times. V usage is TRBV5-6 and J usage is TRBJ2-7; no definite D call. CDR1 SGHDT and CDR2 YYEEEE come from the germline V gene. The CDR3 contains 12 residues. V lost 0 bases, J lost 5 bases, and 6 bases lay in between. This CDR3 is CASSLGHHEQYF. CDR3 sequence (DNA): TGTGCCAGCAGCTTGGGACATCACGAGCAGTACTTC.

This clone showed up just a few times. The chain combines TRBV2 with TRBJ2-3; D is uncertain. Deletions cut 3 bases from V and 1 base from J, with 8 bases between. CDR1 is SNHLY and CDR2 is FYNNEI in the germline V gene. The length of the CDR3 is 14 residues. The CDR3 is CASSEGIRTDTQYF. The CDR3 nucleotides read TGTGCCAGCAGTGAGGGAATTCGCACAGATACGCAGTATTTT.

This rearrangement joins TRBV15 to TRBJ2-5; no firm D call. V was cut by 0 bases and J by 4 bases, with 6 bases left in between. The germline V gene has CDR1 LNHNV and CDR2 YYDKDF (reference sequence). The CDR3 consists of 13 residues. CDR3 sequence: CATSRDWPETQYF. The CDR3, as DNA: TGTGCCACCAGCAGAGATTGGCCAGAGACCCAGTACTTC.

The chain links TRBV5-1 to TRBJ2-1; the D gene is possibly TRBD2 (7 bases). CDR1 is SGHRS, CDR2 YFSETQ, per germline. This CDR3 is 16 amino acids long. Deletions cut 4 bases from V and 3 bases from J, with 17 bases between. CDR3 loop: CASSADGGPNYNEQFF. For the CDR3, the DNA is TGCGCCAGCAGCGCTGACGGGGGGCCCAACTACAATGAGCAGTTCTTC.

V and J are TRBV4-2 and TRBJ2-7; 8 bases fit TRBD2. This CDR3 has 15 amino acids. Germline V lookup: CDR1 LGHNA, CDR2 YNFKEQ. Unmatched junction bases numbered 8, after V lost 1 base and J lost 6 bases. The CDR3 DNA sequence: TGTGCCAGCAGCCAAGCAATAGGGACTAGTCCCGAGCAGTACTTC. Its protein product is CASSQAIGTSPEQYF.

As DNA, the CDR3 is TGCAGCGTTGATGTGGGGGCGGTAGAGACCCAGTACTTC. Residues: CSVDVGAVETQYF. J is TRBJ2-5 and V is TRBV29-1; TRBD1 might be the D (6 bases). The CDR3 loop spans 13 amino acids. Germline CDR1 SQVTM, CDR2 ANQGSEA. V lost 3 bases and J lost 4, with 12 bases in between.

This CDR3 reads CASRKLAGRETQYF. The DNA for the CDR3 is TGCGCCAGCAGAAAACTAGCGGGGCGAGAGACCCAGTACTTC. The J gene is TRBJ2-5, the V gene TRBV5-1, with 10 bases identical to TRBD2. Unmatched junction bases numbered 5, after V lost 5 bases and J lost 4 bases. Germline CDR1 and CDR2: SGHRS and YFSETQ. The CDR3 extends over 14 amino acids.

This clone was picked up a small number of times. V gene TRBV29-1 combines with J gene TRBJ2-5, with no clear D. Germline CDR1 is SQVTM and CDR2 is ANQGSEA. The length of the CDR3 is 12 residues. Trimming removed 7 bases at V and 1 base at J, with 10 bases between. The CDR3 protein is CSGAVVQETQYF. The CDR3 region has the DNA TGCAGCGGGGCAGTTGTCCAAGAGACCCAGTACTTC.

This clone appeared once. The rearrangement links TRBV7-9 to TRBJ2-1; D uncertain. CDR3 length: 15 residues. Germline V lookup: CDR1 SEHNR, CDR2 FQNEAQ (reference sequence). The V end was cut by 4 bases, the J end by 6 bases, with 16 bases between. CDR3 in DNA: TGTGCCAGCAGCTCATTTACAGTCCTTCGCAATGAGCAGTTCTTC. Encoded protein: CASSSFTVLRNEQFF.

This clone was recorded a few times. The V call is TRBV7-2, the J call TRBJ1-5; D might be TRBD1 (6 bases). Germline V gene data show CDR1 as SGHTA and CDR2 as FQGNSA. The CDR3 length is 15 residues. The V gene lost 0 bases and the J gene lost 2 bases, with 8 bases spanning the gap. CDR3 region: CASSLASGGNQPQHF. CDR3 bases: TGTGCCAGCAGCTTAGCGTCAGGGGGCAATCAGCCCCAGCATTTT.

This clone was detected ten times or more. The chain employs TRBV18 and TRBJ2-3, with D possibly matching TRBD1 (5 bases). CDR1 KGHSH and CDR2 LQKENI come from the germline V gene. Trimming shortened V by 1 base and J by 3 bases, and 8 bases separated the two germline ends. CDR3 size: 14 residues. CDR3: CASSPRGTTDTQYF. The CDR3, as DNA: TGTGCCAGCTCACCACGGGGCACGACAGATACGCAGTATTTT.

The V gene is TRBV9, the J gene TRBJ1-3; D gene ambiguous. The germline V gene has CDR1 SGDLS and CDR2 YYNGEE. The CDR3 is 17 amino acids. The V end lost 1 base, the J end lost 0 bases, and 14 bases lay between the germline ends. CDR3: CASSVLPLASSGNTIYF. The CDR3 DNA is TGTGCCAGCAGCGTACTTCCCCTAGCCTCCTCTGGAAACACCATATATTTT.

This chain connects TRBV6-5 to TRBJ1-4; 8 bases are a match to TRBD1. The trim removed 0 bases at V and 8 bases at J, leaving 5 bases unmatched. From germline, CDR1 is MNHEY and CDR2 SVGAGI. The CDR3 covers 15 residues. The DNA of the CDR3 is TGTGCCAGCAGTTACTCCCAGGGGGCCGGGGAAAAACTGTTTTTT. Protein product: CASSYSQGAGEKLFF.

The table lists this clone with a count of one. This sequence joins TRBV29-1 and TRBJ2-1; no clear D gene. The CDR3 is 12 amino acids. Trimming pared 3 bases from V and 6 bases from J, leaving 9 bases between. The germline V gene has CDR1 SQVTM and CDR2 ANQGSEA. CDR3 sequence: CSVESGPNEQFF. In DNA form, the CDR3 reads TGCAGCGTTGAGTCTGGGCCCAATGAGCAGTTCTTC.

The V and J genes are TRBV29-1 and TRBJ2-6, with no clear D. Germline CDR1 SQVTM, CDR2 ANQGSEA. This CDR3 has 14 residues. Between the trimmed V and J ends, which lost 6 bases and 9 bases, there was a span of 18 bases. The CDR3 is CSVRGLLGDNVLTF. CDR3 in DNA: TGCAGCGTCCGTGGGCTACTGGGCGACAACGTCCTGACTTTC.

V gene TRBV30 combines with J gene TRBJ1-2; no firm D call. V was pared by 3 bases and J by 8 bases, with 13 bases between. The CDR3 is 12 residues long. CDR1 and CDR2 from the germline V gene are GTSNPN and SVGIG (reference sequence). CDR3 DNA sequence: TGTGCCTGGAGGTTCTTGCGAGGCGGCTACACCTTC. The encoded protein is CAWRFLRGGYTF. The whole variable domain, remainder taken from reference TRBV30 and TRBJ1-2, is SQTIHQWPATLVQPVGSPLSLECTVEGTSNPNLYWYRQAAGRGLQLLFYSVGIGQISSEVPQNLSASRPQDRQFILSSKKLLLSDSGFYLCAWRFLRGGYTFGSGTRLTVV.

The chain joins TRBV29-1 to TRBJ2-3; the D is unclear. The germline gives CDR1 SQVTM, CDR2 ANQGSEA. V was trimmed by 3 bases and J by 2 bases, leaving 9 bases between them. The CDR3 is 13 residues long. For the CDR3, the DNA is TGCAGCGTTGATCTGGAATCCACAGATACGCAGTATTTT. Translated, it gives CSVDLESTDTQYF.

This CDR3 reads CASSQATRDQPQHF. CDR3 sequence (DNA): TGCGCCAGCAGCCAAGCGACCAGGGATCAGCCCCAGCATTTT. This chain joins TRBV4-3 and TRBJ1-5; weak D call: TRBD1 (5 bases). Trimming pared 1 base from V and 5 bases from J, leaving 9 bases between. The CDR3 spans 14 residues. Germline CDR1 reads LGHNA; CDR2 reads YSLEER.

The chain couples TRBV7-9 to TRBJ1-1; perhaps TRBD1 as D (5 bases). The CDR3 length is 15 residues. Germline CDR1 and CDR2: SEHNR and FQNEAQ (reference sequence). V dropped 1 base and J dropped 2 bases, with 11 bases sitting between them. CDR3 in DNA: TGTGCCAGCAGCTTAGTTCTGGGACCAAACACTGAAGCTTTCTTT. Its translation is CASSLVLGPNTEAFF.

V and J are TRBV6-5 and TRBJ1-1; no clear D gene. Trimming stripped 5 bases from V and 5 bases from J, with 9 bases between. The CDR3 length is 12 residues. Per germline, CDR1 MNHEY and CDR2 SVGAGI. CDR3 DNA: TGTGCCAGCAGTAAGGACGGTACTGAAGCTTTCTTT. It translates to CASSKDGTEAFF.